This T cell receptor (beta chain) was recorded in a study of blood T cell repertoires in COVID-19 (dated by TCRdb to the early 2020s). Regarding the research as a whole: Samples from collaborators originated in the United States, Italy and Spain and spanned both the acute and convalescent phases of COVID-19. The sample metadata nearly always contained a de-identified subject ID, COVID-19 status, age in years and sex. The repertoires were released in a freely available public database meant as a resource for research on the immune response to SARS-CoV-2. The dataset comprised deeply sampled blood TCRbeta repertoires from subjects exposed to, actively infected with, or recovered from COVID-19. HLA class I and class II types, where available, came from metadata supplied by the sample provider rather than from assay-based typing. The samples were drawn from the first 160 participants of the ongoing ImmuneRACE study and from 1,254 subjects provided by 6 global collaborators. The material from the prospective study consisted of cDNA or gDNA derived from T cells, B-cell-depleted T cells, or PBMCs.

TCRbeta CDR3 regions were amplified from genomic DNA using the immunoSEQ Assay, a bias-controlled multiplex PCR. As for the authors' bioinformatics: Within the assay, amplification of reference gene primers was used to estimate how many nucleated cells each sample contained. To quantify the absolute abundance of each unique TCRbeta CDR3 rearrangement, sequence reads were collapsed and filtered. Productive Simpson clonality was computed per sample as the square root of Simpson's diversity index over productive rearrangements. The source is immuneACCESS, and TCRdb retained only in-frame sequences with V and J called. Part of the clones is not carried over; for the studies checked, unresolved V genes explain less than half of this, and the remainder is unexplained. V and J calls and clone size follow that table, whereas D and trimming were derived from the DNA. The sample profile shows roughly 250,000 clones; roughly 93% of them were found once. The ten largest account for 2.3% of the sample.

The investigation overall reported the following: Clinical and demographic metadata were provided uncurated, with the amount varying by source and participant.

Enrolling through a virtual design, the prospective study's participants ranged in age from about 18 to 89 years and lived across roughly 23 United States geographic areas. Cohort assignment in the prospective study relied on participant-reported clinical history from a screening survey and a study questionnaire. In the prospective study, mobile phlebotomists collected whole blood, serum and a nasopharyngeal or oropharyngeal swab from each participant. Participants in the prospective study had the option to provide additional blood draws and questionnaires over a 2-month period. Before DNA extraction, prospective study blood samples were shipped either frozen or at room temperature. As to this clone: What antigen it recognizes has not been identified. No much larger clone is present one base from it, and per-base qualities are unavailable.

V and J are trimmed by 6 bases and 3 bases, and the gene matches miss 3 bases of the junction. The germline V gene gives CDR1 as SNHLY and CDR2 as FYNNEI. From the cysteine up to the phenylalanine, the CDR3 has a length of 15 residues. Only CDR3 DNA is held: 45 bases, read in frame from base 1. The receptor was derived from a woman in her thirties or forties with acute COVID-19. The rearranged chain carries TRBV2 and TRBJ1-5, and TRBD1 matches 12 of the central bases. The sequencing input was PBMCs or T cells enriched from blood (not recorded which). At the DNA level, the sequence is TGTGCCAGCAGAGGGACAGGGGGCAACAATCAGCCCCAGCATTTT. This is translated as CASRGTGGNNQPQHF.